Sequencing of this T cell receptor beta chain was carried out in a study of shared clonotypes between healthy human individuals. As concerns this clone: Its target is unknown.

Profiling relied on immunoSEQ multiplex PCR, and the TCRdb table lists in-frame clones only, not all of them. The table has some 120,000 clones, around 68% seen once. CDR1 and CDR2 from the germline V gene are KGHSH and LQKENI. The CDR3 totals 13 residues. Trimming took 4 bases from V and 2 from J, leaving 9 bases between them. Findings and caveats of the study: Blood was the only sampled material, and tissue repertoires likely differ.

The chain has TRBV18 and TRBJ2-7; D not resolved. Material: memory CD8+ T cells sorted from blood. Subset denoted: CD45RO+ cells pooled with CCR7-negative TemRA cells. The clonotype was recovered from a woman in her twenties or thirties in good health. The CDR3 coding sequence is TGTGCCAGCTCACAGGCAAGACCCTACGAGCAGTACTTC. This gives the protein CASSQARPYEQYF.